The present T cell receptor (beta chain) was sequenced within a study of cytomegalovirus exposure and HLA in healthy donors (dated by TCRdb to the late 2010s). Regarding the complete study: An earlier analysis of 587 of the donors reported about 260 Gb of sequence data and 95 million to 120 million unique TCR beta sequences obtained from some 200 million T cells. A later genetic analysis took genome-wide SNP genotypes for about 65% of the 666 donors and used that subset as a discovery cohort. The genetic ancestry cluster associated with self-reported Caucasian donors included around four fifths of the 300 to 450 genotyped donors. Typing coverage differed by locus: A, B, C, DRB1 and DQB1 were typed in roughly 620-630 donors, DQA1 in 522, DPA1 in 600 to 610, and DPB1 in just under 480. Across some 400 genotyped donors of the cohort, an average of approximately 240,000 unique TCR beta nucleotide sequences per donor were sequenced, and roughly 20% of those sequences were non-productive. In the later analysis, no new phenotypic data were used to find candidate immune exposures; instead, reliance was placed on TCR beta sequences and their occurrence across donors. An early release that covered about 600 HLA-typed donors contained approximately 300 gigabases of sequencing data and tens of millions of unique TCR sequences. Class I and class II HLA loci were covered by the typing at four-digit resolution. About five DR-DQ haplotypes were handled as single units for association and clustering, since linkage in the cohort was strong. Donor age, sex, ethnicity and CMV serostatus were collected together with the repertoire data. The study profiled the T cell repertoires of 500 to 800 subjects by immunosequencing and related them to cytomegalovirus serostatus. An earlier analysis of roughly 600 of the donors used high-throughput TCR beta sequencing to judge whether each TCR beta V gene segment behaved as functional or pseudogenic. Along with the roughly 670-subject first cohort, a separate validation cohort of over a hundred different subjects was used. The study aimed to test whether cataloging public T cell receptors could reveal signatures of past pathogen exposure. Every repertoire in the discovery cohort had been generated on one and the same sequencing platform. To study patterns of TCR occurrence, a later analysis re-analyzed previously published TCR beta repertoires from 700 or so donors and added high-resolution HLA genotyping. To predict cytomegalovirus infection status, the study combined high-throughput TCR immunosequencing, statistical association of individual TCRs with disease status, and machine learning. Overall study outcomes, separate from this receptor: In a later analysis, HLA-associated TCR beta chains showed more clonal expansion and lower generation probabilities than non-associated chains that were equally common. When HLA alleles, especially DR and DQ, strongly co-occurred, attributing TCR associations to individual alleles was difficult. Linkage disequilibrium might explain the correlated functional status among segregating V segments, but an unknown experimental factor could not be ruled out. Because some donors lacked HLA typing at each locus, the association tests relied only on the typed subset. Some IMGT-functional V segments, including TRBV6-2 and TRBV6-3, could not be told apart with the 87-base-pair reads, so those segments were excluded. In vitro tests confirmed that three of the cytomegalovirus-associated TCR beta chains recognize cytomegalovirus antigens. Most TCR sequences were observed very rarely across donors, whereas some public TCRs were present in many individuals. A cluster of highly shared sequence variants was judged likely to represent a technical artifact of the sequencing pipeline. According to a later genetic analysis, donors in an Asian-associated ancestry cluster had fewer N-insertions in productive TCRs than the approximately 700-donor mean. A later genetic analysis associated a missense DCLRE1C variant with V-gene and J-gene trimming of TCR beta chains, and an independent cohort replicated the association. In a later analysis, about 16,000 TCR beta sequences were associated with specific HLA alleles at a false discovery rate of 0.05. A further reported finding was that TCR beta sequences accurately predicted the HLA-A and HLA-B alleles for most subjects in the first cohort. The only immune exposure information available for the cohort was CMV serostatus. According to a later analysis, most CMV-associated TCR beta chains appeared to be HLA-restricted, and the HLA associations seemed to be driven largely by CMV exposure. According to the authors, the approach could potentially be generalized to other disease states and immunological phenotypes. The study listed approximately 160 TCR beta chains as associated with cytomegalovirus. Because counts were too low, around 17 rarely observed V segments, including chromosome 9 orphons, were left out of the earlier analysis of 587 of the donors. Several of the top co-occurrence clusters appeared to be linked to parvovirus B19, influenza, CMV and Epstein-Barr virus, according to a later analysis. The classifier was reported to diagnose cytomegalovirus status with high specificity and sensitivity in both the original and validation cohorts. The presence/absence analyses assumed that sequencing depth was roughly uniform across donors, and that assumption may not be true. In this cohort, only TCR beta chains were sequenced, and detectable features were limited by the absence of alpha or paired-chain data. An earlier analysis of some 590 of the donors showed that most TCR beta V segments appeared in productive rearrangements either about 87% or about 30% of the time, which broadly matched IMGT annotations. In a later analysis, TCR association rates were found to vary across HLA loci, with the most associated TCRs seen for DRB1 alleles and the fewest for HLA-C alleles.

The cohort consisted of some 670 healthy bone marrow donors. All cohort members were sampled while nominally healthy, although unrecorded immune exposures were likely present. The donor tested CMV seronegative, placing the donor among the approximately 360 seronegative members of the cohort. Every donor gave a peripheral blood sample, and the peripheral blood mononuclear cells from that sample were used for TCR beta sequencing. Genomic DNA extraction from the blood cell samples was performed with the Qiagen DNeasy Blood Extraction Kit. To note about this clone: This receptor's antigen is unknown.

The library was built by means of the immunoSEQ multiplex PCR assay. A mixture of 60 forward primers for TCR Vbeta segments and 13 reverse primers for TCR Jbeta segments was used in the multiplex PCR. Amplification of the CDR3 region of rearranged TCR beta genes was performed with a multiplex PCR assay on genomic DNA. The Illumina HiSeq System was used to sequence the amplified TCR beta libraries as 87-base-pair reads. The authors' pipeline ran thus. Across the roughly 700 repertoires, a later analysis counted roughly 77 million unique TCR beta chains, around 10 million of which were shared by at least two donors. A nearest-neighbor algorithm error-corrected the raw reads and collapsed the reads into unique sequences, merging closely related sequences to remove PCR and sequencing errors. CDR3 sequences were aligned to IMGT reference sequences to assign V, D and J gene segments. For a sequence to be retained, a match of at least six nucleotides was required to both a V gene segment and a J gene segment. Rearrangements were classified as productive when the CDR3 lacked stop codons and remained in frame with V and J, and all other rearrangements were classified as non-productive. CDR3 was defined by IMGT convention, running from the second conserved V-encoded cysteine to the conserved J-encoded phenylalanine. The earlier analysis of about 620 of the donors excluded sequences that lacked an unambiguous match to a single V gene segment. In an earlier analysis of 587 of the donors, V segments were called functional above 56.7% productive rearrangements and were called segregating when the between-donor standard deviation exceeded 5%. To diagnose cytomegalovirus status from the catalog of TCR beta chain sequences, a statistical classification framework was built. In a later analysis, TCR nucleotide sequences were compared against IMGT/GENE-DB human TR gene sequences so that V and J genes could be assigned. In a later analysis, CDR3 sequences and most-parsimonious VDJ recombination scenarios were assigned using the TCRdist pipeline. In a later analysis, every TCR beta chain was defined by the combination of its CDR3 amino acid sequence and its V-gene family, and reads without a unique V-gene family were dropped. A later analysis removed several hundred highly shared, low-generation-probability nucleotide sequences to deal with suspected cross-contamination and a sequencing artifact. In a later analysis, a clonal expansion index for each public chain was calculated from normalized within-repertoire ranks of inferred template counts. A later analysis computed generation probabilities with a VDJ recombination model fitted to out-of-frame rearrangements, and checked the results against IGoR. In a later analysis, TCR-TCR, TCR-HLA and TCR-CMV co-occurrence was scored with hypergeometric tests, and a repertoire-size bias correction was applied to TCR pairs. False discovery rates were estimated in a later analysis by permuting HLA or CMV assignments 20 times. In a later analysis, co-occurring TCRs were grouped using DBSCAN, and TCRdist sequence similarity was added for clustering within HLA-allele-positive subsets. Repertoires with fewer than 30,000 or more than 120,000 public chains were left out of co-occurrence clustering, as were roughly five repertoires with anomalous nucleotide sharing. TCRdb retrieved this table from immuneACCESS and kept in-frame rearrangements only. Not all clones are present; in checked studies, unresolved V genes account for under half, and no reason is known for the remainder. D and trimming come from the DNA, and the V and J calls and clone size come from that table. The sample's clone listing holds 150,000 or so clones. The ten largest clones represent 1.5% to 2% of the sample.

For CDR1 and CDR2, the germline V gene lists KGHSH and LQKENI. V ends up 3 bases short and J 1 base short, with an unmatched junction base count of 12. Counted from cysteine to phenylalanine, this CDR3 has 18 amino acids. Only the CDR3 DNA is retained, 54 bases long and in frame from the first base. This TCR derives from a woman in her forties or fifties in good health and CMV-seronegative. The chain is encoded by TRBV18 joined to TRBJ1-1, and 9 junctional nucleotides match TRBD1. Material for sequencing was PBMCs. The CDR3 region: CASSPKGQGSLQNTEAFF. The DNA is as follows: TGTGCCAGCTCACCGAAAGGACAGGGGAGTTTGCAGAACACTGAAGCTTTCTTT.